This T cell receptor (beta chain) was obtained from a study of TIL therapy for anti-PD-1-resistant metastatic lung cancer. The overall study: Median tumor PD-L1 proportion score was about 6%. Most patients had lung adenocarcinoma. Median tumor mutation burden was around 1.6 mutations per megabase.

V dropped 4 bases and J dropped 0; count of bases not matched to a gene: 11. The CDR3 runs to 18 residues. Germline CDR1 and CDR2: MGHRA and YSYEKL. This clone was recorded a few times. Stated time point: pre-treatment sample, taken before nivolumab and TIL therapy. Sequencing used immunoSEQ v3. Repertoires were generated with immunoSEQ multiplex PCR, while TCRdb's copy carries only in-frame clones and drops some. The table has roughly 60,000 clones, 73% seen once; the top ten hold about 2%. The clonotype was recovered from a person between 30 and 80 years old with non-small cell lung cancer. The chain is built from TRBV4-1 and TRBJ1-4; 7 bases align to TRBD1. Material: blood, obtained at baseline. CDR3: CASSRGQEDPSTNEKLFF. Here the CDR3 DNA reads TGCGCCAGCAGCCGTGGACAGGAGGATCCTTCAACTAATGAAAAACTGTTTTTT.